The clone carrying this T cell receptor (beta chain) was counted only a few times. Antigen unknown. The sample comes from a study of T cell repertoires in cytomegalovirus infection. Overall study: Used in the study were CMV epitopes, some recently identified and HLA-C-restricted, others well-studied and HLA-B-restricted. Indications of both CMV infection and matching HLA type were provided by public TCR beta signatures.

TCRdb processed the reads anew with MiXCR; each CDR3 protein has one entry. Of about half a million distinct CDR3 sequences listed, 33% are singletons. The CDR3 consists of 14 residues. V lost 0 bases and J 5 bases, leaving 8 bases between the germline ends. Germline loops: CDR1 SGHTA, CDR2 FQGNSA. This chain links TRBV7-2 with TRBJ2-1; no definite D call. The sample here was cultured PBMCs, taken from culture after CMV antigen stimulation. This sequence was found in a human donor in good health (CMV status not recorded). Some clones in this sample may be carry-over from other donors' samples. The CDR3 nucleotides are TGTGCCAGCAGCTTAGCGCGCTACGACAATGAGCAGTTCTTC. Its protein is CASSLARYDNEQFF.